This TCR beta chain was sequenced for a study of cytomegalovirus exposure and HLA in healthy donors. The PCR contained 60 Vbeta and 13 Jbeta primers. Produced via immunoSEQ multiplex PCR; TCRdb's table is partial and in-frame only. Of about 150,000 clones in the sample, over 70% are singletons; the top ten hold 1.4% to 1.5%. Unmatched junction bases numbered 9, after V lost 4 bases and J lost 8 bases. From germline, CDR1 is MNHNY and CDR2 SVGAGI (reference sequence). This CDR3 comprises 14 residues. The TCR sequence derives from a woman in her twenties or thirties in good health and CMV-seropositive. Sequencing input: PBMCs. V usage is TRBV6-6 and J usage is TRBJ1-2; TRBD1 matches at 8 bases. The CDR3 region is CASSFPDRDKGYTF. Written as DNA, the CDR3 is TGTGCCAGCAGTTTTCCGGACAGGGATAAGGGCTACACCTTC.